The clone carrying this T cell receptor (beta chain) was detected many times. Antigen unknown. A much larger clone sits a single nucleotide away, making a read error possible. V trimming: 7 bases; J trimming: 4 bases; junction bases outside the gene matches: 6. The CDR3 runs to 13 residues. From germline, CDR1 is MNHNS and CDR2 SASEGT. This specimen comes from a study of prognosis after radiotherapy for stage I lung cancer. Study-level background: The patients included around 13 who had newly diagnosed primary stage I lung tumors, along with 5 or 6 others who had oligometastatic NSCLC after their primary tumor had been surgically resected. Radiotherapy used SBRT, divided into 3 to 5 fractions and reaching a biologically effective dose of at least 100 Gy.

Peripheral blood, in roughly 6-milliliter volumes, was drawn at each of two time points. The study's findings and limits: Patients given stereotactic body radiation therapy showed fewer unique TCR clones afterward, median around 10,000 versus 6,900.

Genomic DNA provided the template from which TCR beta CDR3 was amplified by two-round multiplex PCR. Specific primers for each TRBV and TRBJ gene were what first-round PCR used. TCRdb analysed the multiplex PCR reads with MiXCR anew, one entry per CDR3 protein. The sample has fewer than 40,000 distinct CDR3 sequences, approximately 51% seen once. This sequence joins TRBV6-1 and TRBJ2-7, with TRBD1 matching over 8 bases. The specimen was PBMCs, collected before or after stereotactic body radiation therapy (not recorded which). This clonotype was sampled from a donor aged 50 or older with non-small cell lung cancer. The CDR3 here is CASKTGVIYEQYF. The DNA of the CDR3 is TGTGCCAGCAAGACAGGGGTAATTTACGAGCAGTACTTC.